One T cell receptor (beta chain) is described in this entry. Its binding antigen is unknown. It has no much larger one-base neighbor in the sample; base qualities were not kept. As encoded in the germline V gene, CDR1 is MGHRA while CDR2 is YSYEKL. Germline trimming amounts to 4 bases on V and 4 bases on J, with 9 as the count of junction bases outside the gene matches. CDR3 length: 15 amino acids, cysteine to phenylalanine. The DNA shown is the 45-base CDR3, in frame from base 1. Peripheral blood CD8+ and CD4+ T cells from healthy donors, Susac syndrome patients and multiple sclerosis patients were profiled using high-throughput TCR beta sequencing. The multiple sclerosis controls were treatment-naive patients whose relapsing-remitting disease, either stable or active, fulfilled the revised McDonald criteria. Bulk CD8+ and CD4+ T cells were purified by magnetic negative isolation, while CD8+ TEMRA cells were enriched using FACS. Blood was collected in EDTA tubes and processed within 24 hours, with PBMCs isolated through density gradient centrifugation. PBMCs intended for TCR sequencing were cryopreserved in liquid nitrogen and were subsequently thawed in a 37 degrees C water bath. Purity of sorted or isolated CD4+, CD8+ and CD8+ TEMRA cells was at least 90%.

The data were taken from a study of CD8 T cells in Susac syndrome (dated by TCRdb to about 2019). Concerning the study at large: Whether CD8+ T cell activation and differentiation in Susac syndrome was antigen driven was tested using repertoire sequencing. The research as a whole found: The number of individuals in the TCR sequencing and HLA analysis was recognized as being relatively small.

RNA was extracted with the RNeasy kit and roughly 0.45 to 1 ug was reverse transcribed using random hexamers. TCR beta CDR3 regions were amplified with the immunoSEQ multiplex PCR assay covering 54 Vbeta and 13 Jbeta segments. To correct PCR amplification bias, a synthetic template baseline was used for both primer optimization and computational correction. The study's own analysis went as follows. Reads were assigned to V, D and J genes according to IMGT and analyzed in immunoSEQ Analyzer, with only productive sequences retained. Clonality was computed as one minus Shannon entropy normalized by log2 of the number of productive unique sequences. For each patient and control, public and private clones were evaluated within the 100 most prevalent clones. A clone was defined as Susac-specific if it was absent from the healthy and MS cohorts, from about a thousand published viral clones and from other ImmuneACCESS disease sequences. TCRdb reprocessing: public reads trimmed at Q25 with fastp, clones called with MiXCR, in-frame beta chains kept. For every CDR3 protein sequence, its rows merge into one entry that carries the most common genes and DNA. V and J calls and clone size were set by TCRdb, not the authors. Here the sample has 150,000 to 200,000 distinct CDR3 sequences; over 85% occur a single time. The ten largest clones add up to roughly 0.1% of the sample.

This TCR came from a human donor with multiple sclerosis. The V gene is TRBV4-1 and the J gene is TRBJ2-7, with 8 bases matching TRBD2. The sequenced sample consisted of CD4+ T cells from PBMCs. The bases read TGCGCCAGCAGCCTCACGGGCGGGAGGTGGTACGAGCAGTACTTC. The translation is CASSLTGGRWYEQYF.